Shown below are 8 T cell receptor beta chains from a single sample sequenced in a study of regulatory T cells in long-lasting Graves disease. Stated time point: newly diagnosed GD, antithyroid drugs for less than 3 months. Preparation of the TCR library used RNA extracted from PBMCs. Relying on iRepertoire HTBI primers and Arm-PCR of CDR3 regions, the team built TCR beta libraries. Using its own MiXCR run on the multiplex PCR reads, TCRdb lists one record per CDR3 protein. Altogether 350,000 to 400,000 distinct CDR3 sequences are present, 15% to 19% being singletons, with the ten largest covering about a fifth. The material sequenced was peripheral blood mononuclear cells (PBMCs), taken at new diagnosis, from a patient treated with antithyroid drugs. Receptor source: a female donor with Graves disease.

This clonotype was recorded at least ten times. The gene calls are TRBV4-1 and TRBJ2-1; the match to TRBD2 covers 14 bases. V was pared by 5 bases and J by 8 bases, with 5 bases of the junction left unmatched. Germline V gives CDR1 MGHRA, CDR2 YSYEKL. The CDR3 sequence is 15 residues long. The DNA of the CDR3 is TGCGCCAGCAGCTCGACTAGCGGGAGGGAATATGAGCAGTTCTTC. Amino acids: CASSSTSGREYEQFF.

Worth noting for this clonotype: A far bigger clonotype differs at one base, so this is likely a read error. J is TRBJ1-4 and V is TRBV7-2, with D unresolved. Germline CDR1 is SGHTA and CDR2 is FQGNSA. This CDR3 comprises 15 residues. The CDR3 DNA is TGTGCCTGCAGCTTAGGTCTTATCATAGAGGAAAAACTGTTTTTT. Encoded protein: CACSLGLIIEEKLFF.

The chain employs TRBV19 and TRBJ1-5; the D is unclear. Per the germline V gene, CDR1 is LNHDA and CDR2 is SQIVND (reference sequence). The CDR3 extends over 15 amino acids. Trimming took 4 bases from V and 2 from J, leaving 12 bases between them. In DNA form, the CDR3 reads TGTGCCAGTAGTAAGACCGTCGGGGGCAATCAGCCCCAGCATTTT. Amino acid sequence: CASSKTVGGNQPQHF.

This clonotype has a count of ten or more. The chain uses TRBV5-5 and TRBJ1-1; the D gene is possibly TRBD1 (6 bases). The CDR3 covers 17 residues. The V end was cut by 4 bases, the J end by 4 bases, with 23 bases between. The germline V gene has CDR1 SGHKS and CDR2 YYEKEE (reference sequence). In nucleotides, the CDR3 is TGTGCCAGCAGCGTTCGCCCCACGGGGGCCCGGGGCACTGAAGCTTTCTTT. Protein: CASSVRPTGARGTEAFF. The full variable domain, completed using reference TRBV5-5 and TRBJ1-1, is DAGVTQSPTHLIKTRGQQVTLRCSPISGHKSVSWYQQVLGQGPQFIFQYYEKEERGRGNFPDRFSARQFPNYSSELNVNALLLGDSALYLCASSVRPTGARGTEAFFGQGTRLTVV.

This clonotype was detected a few times. J is TRBJ1-4 and V is TRBV11-2; D might be TRBD1 (6 bases). This CDR3 is built from 17 residues. Looked up from germline, CDR1 is SGHAT and CDR2 is FQNNGV. Trimming pared 5 bases from V and 7 bases from J, leaving 23 bases between. CDR3 sequence: CASSPLGGAGPREKLFF. CDR3 nucleotide sequence: TGTGCCAGCAGCCCACTGGGGGGGGCAGGGCCACGTGAAAAACTGTTTTTT.

This clonotype was recorded at least ten times. This chain links TRBV27 with TRBJ2-5, with D maybe TRBD2 (6 bases). Germline V gene lookup returns CDR1 MNHEY and CDR2 SMNVEV (reference sequence). The germline V and J ends were trimmed by 2 bases and 4 bases, with 17 bases remaining between them. The CDR3 runs to 16 residues. The chain's CDR3 is CASSLKWGGGGETQYF. In nucleotides, the CDR3 is TGTGCCAGCAGTTTAAAGTGGGGAGGCGGCGGAGAGACCCAGTACTTC.

A few counts support this clonotype. The chain recombines TRBV24-1 with TRBJ2-4; D unclear. Germline V gives CDR1 KGHDR, CDR2 SFDVKD. V gave up 2 bases and J gave up 4 bases, with 2 bases separating them. CDR3 length: 12 amino acids. The CDR3 DNA reads TGTGCCACCAGTGATTATAAAAACATTCAGTACTTC. It encodes CATSDYKNIQYF.

Ten or more counts support this clonotype. This chain joins TRBV6-1 and TRBJ2-7, with TRBD2 matching 8 bases. With 2 bases clipped from V and 4 bases from J, the junction kept 7 bases outside the gene matches. CDR1 is MNHNS, CDR2 SASEGT, per germline. This CDR3 is 15 amino acids long. The CDR3 DNA reads TGTGCCAGCAGTGAATACGGAGCGGGAGCGTACGAGCAGTACTTC. Translated, it gives CASSEYGAGAYEQYF.